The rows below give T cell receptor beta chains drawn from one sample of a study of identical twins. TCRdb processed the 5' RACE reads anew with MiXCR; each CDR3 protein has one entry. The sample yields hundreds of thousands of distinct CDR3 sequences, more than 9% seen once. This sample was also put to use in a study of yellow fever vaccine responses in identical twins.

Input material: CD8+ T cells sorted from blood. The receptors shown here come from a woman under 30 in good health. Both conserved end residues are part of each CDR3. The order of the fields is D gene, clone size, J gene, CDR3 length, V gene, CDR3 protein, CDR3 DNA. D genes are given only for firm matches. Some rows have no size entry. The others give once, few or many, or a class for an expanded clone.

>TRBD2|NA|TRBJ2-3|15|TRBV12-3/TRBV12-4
CASSPTGGERDTQYF
TGTGCCAGCAGCCCCACGGGGGGGGAGAGAGATACGCAGTATTTT
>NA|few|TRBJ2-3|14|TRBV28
CASSSRRHTDTQYF
TGTGCCAGCAGCTCCAGGCGGCACACAGATACGCAGTATTTT
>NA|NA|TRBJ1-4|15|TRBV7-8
CASSLYWEKNEKLFF
TGTGCCAGCAGCTTGTATTGGGAAAAAAATGAAAAACTGTTTTTT
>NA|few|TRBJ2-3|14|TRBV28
CASSLTLITDTQYF
TGTGCCAGCAGTTTGACCTTAATAACAGATACGCAGTATTTT
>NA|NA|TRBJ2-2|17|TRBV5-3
CARSNGPDSRNTGELFF
TGTGCCAGAAGCAACGGCCCGGACTCCCGGAACACCGGGGAGCTGTTTTTT
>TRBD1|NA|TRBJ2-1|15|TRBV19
CASSKTGTGYNEQFF
TGTGCCAGTAGTAAAACCGGGACAGGGTACAATGAGCAGTTCTTC
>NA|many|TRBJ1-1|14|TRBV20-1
CSAREPSGVTEAFF
TGCAGTGCTAGAGAACCATCAGGGGTAACTGAAGCTTTCTTT
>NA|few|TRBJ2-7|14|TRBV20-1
CSASGIGTSYEQYF
TGCAGTGCTAGTGGGATCGGGACCAGCTACGAGCAGTACTTC
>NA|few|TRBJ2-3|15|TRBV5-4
CASSPIAEPGDTQYF
TGTGCCAGCAGCCCAATAGCGGAGCCAGGGGATACGCAGTATTTT
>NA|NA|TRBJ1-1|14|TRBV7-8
CASRVLGINTEAFF
TGTGCCAGCAGGGTTCTGGGTATAAACACTGAAGCTTTCTTT
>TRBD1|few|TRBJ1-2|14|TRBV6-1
CASRSGQGAVGYTF
TGTGCCAGCAGGTCCGGACAGGGGGCGGTTGGCTACACCTTC
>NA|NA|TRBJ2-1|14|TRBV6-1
CASREEHSYNEQFF
TGTGCCAGCAGAGAGGAGCACTCCTACAATGAGCAGTTCTTC
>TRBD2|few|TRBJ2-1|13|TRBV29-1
CSVLGGSKNEQFF
TGCAGCGTCCTTGGCGGGAGTAAGAATGAGCAGTTCTTC
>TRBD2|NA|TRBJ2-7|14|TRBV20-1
CSASGTSGFYEQYF
TGCAGTGCTAGTGGGACTAGCGGATTCTACGAGCAGTACTTC
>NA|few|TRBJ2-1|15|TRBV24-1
CATSDPGEGYNEQFF
TGTGCCACCAGTGACCCAGGGGAGGGATACAATGAGCAGTTCTTC
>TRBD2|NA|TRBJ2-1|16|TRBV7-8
CASSLGLAGAVNEQFF
TGTGCCAGCAGCTTAGGACTAGCGGGAGCGGTGAATGAGCAGTTCTTC
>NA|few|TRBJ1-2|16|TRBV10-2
CASSEFRDPVFYGYTF
TGCGCCAGCAGTGAGTTCAGGGACCCAGTTTTTTATGGCTACACCTTC
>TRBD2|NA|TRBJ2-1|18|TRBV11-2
CASSSPTRLAGGNYEQFF
TGTGCCAGCAGCTCCCCCACCCGACTAGCGGGAGGTAACTATGAGCAGTTCTTC
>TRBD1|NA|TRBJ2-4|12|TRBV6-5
CANPPGTEVQYF
TGTGCCAACCCGCCCGGGACAGAAGTTCAGTACTTC
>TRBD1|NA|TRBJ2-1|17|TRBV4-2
CASSKGGPAVGYNEQFF
TGTGCCAGCAGCAAAGGGGGCCCGGCGGTGGGGTACAATGAGCAGTTCTTC
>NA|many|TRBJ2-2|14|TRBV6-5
CASSYREKGGELFF
TGTGCCAGCAGCTACAGGGAGAAAGGCGGGGAGCTGTTTTTT
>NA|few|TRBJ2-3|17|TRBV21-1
CASSRKAAGPITDTQYF
TGTGCCAGCAGCCGGAAGGCGGCTGGGCCCATCACAGATACGCAGTATTTT
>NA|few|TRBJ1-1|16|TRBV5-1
CASRWRPRDMNTEAFF
TGCGCCAGCAGGTGGAGGCCCCGAGATATGAACACTGAAGCTTTCTTT
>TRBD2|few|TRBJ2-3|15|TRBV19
CASSIMAGVADTQYF
TGTGCCAGTAGTATTATGGCGGGAGTCGCGGATACGCAGTATTTT
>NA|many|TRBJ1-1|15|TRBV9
CASSANRPLNTEAFF
TGTGCCAGCAGCGCAAACAGGCCCTTGAACACTGAAGCTTTCTTT
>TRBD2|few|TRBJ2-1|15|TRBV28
CASSKAGWKDNEQFF
TGTGCCAGCAGCAAAGCGGGATGGAAGGACAATGAGCAGTTCTTC
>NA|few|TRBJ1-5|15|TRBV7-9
CASSTSRENNQPQHF
TGTGCCAGCAGCACAAGTCGGGAAAATAATCAGCCCCAGCATTTT
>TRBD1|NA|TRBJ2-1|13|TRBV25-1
CASSAGQPNEQFF
TGTGCCAGCAGTGCGGGACAGCCCAATGAGCAGTTCTTC
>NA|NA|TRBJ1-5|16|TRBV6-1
CASRNRGDGVNQPQHF
TGTGCCAGCAGGAACAGAGGGGATGGGGTTAATCAGCCCCAGCATTTT
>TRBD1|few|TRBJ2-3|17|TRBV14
CASSQVVGQGLTDTQYF
TGTGCCAGCAGCCAAGTAGTGGGACAGGGGCTCACAGATACGCAGTATTTT
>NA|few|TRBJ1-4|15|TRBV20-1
CSARDTTGTNEKLFF
TGCAGTGCTAGAGATACTACAGGGACTAATGAAAAACTGTTTTTT
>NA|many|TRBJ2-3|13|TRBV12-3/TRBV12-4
CASSYAITDTQYF
TGTGCCAGCAGTTATGCTATCACAGATACGCAGTATTTT